A single TCR beta chain is shown here with its context. Researchers ran the assay at a deep level. Profiled with immunoSEQ multiplex PCR; TCRdb holds only in-frame clones, not every one. The repertoire has 2 million to 2.5 million clones, about 95% of them found once; the top ten carry 0.13%. V shed 5 bases and J shed 6 bases, with 19 bases lying between them. CDR1 and CDR2 from the germline V gene are MNHEY and SVGAGI. The CDR3 loop spans 15 amino acids. This specimen belongs to a study of shared clonotypes between healthy human individuals. Study donors comprised healthy, HIV-negative adults devoid of recent acute infection or vaccination.

The J gene is TRBJ1-1, the V gene TRBV6-5; perhaps TRBD1 as D (6 bases). The sample comprised naive CD4+ T cells sorted from blood. As for subset: CD45RA+ positively selected. The TCR originated in a man younger than 35 in good health. CDR3 nucleotide sequence: TGTGCCAGCAGTATGGCGGGGGGCCCGGAAGCTGAAGCTTTCTTT. It yields the protein CASSMAGGPEAEAFF.